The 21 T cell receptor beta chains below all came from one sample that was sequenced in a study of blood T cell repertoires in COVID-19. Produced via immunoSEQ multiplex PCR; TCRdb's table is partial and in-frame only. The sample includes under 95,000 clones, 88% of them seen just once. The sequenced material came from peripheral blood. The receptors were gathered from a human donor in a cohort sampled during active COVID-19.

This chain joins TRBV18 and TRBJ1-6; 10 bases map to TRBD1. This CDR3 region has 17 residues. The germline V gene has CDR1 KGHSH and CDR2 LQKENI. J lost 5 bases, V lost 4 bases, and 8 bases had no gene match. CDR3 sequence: CASSRRQGASDNSPLHF. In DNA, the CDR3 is TGTGCCAGCTCACGACGACAGGGGGCATCGGATAATTCACCCCTCCACTTT.

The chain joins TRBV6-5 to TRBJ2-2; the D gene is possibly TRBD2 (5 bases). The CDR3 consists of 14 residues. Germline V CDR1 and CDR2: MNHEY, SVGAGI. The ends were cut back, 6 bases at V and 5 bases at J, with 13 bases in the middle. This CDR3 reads CASRSSEKTGELFF. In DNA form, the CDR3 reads TGTGCCAGCAGGAGTAGCGAGAAGACCGGGGAGCTGTTTTTT.

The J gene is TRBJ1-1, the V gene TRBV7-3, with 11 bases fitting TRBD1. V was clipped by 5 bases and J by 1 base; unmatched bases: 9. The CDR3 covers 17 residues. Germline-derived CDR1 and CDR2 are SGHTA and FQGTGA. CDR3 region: CASSPGDRGFGNTEAFF. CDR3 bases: TGTGCCAGCAGCCCAGGGGACAGGGGGTTTGGGAACACTGAAGCTTTCTTT.

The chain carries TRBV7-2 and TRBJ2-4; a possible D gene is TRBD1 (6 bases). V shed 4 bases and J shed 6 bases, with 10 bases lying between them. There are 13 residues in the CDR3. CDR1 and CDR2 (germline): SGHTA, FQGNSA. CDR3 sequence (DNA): TGTGCCAGCAGCTCGACCAGGGGAAACATTCAGTACTTC. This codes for CASSSTRGNIQYF.

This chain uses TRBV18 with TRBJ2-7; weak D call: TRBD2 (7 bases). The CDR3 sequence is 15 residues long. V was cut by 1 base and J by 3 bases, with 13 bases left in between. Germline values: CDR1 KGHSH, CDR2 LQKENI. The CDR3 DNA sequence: TGTGCCAGCTCACCACTAAACGGGGGGCTCTACGAGCAGTACTTC. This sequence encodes CASSPLNGGLYEQYF.

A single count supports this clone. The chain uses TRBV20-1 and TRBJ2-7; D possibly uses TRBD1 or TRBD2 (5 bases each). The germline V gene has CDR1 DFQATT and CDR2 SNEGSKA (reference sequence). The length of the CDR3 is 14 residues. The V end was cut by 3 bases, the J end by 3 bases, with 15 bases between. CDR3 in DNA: TGCAGTGCTAGTGACAGCCGGGATCTCTACGAGCAGTACTTC. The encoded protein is CSASDSRDLYEQYF.

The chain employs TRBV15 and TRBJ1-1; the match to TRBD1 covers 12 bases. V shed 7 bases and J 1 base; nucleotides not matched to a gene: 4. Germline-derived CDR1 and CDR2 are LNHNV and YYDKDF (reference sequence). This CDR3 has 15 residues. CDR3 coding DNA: TGTGCCACCATGGGACAGGGGGCGAAGAACACTGAAGCTTTCTTT. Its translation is CATMGQGAKNTEAFF.

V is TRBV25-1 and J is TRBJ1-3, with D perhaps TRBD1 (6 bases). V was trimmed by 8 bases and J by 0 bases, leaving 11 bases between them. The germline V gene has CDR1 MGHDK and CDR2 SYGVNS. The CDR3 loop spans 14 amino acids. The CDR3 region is CASSTGSSGNTIYF. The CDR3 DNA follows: TGTGCCAGCTCGACAGGTAGCTCTGGAAACACCATATATTTT.

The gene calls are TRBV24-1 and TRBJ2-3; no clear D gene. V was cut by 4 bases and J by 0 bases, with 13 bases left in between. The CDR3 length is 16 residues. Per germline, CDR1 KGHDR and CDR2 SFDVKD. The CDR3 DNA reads TGTGCCACCAGTGACCTACTATCGACTAGCACAGATACGCAGTATTTT. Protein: CATSDLLSTSTDTQYF.

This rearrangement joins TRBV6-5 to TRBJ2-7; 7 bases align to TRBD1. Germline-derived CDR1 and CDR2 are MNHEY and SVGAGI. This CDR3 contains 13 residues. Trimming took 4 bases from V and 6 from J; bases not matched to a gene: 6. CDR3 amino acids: CASSWIGGSEQYF. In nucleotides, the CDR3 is TGTGCCAGCAGTTGGATAGGGGGCAGCGAGCAGTACTTC.

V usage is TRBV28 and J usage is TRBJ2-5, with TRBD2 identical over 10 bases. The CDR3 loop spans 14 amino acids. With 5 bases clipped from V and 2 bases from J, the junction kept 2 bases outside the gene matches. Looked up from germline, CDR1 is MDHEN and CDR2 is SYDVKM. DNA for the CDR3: TGTGCCAGCAGTCCTAGCGGGGGACAAGAGACCCAGTACTTC. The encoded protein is CASSPSGGQETQYF.

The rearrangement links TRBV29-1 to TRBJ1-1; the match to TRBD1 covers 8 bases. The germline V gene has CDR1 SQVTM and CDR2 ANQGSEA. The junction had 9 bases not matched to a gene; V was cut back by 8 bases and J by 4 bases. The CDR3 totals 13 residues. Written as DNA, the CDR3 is TGCAGCACGCGGACAGGGAGGGGCACTGAAGCTTTCTTT. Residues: CSTRTGRGTEAFF.

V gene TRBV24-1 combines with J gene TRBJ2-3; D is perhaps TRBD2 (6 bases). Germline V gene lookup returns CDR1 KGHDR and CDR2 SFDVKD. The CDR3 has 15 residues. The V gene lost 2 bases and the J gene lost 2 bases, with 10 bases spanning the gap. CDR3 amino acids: CATSDSGETTDTQYF. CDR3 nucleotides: TGTGCCACCAGTGATTCGGGGGAAACCACAGATACGCAGTATTTT.

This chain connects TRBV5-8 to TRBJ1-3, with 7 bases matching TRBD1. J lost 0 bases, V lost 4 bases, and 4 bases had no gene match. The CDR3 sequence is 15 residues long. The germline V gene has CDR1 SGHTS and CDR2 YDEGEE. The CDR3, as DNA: TGTGCCAGCAGCCCACAGGGGTACTCTGGAAACACCATATATTTT. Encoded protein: CASSPQGYSGNTIYF.

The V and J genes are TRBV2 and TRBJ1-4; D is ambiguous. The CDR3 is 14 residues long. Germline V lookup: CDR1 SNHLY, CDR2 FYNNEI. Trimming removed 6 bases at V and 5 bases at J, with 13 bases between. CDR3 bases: TGTGCCAGCAGAGAGTATGAGCCAAATGAAAAACTGTTTTTT. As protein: CASREYEPNEKLFF.

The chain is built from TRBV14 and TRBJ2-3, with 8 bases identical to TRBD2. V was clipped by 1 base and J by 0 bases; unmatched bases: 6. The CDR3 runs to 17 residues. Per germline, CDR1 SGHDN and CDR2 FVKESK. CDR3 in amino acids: CASSQGLAGPSTDTQYF. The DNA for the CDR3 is TGTGCCAGCAGCCAAGGATTAGCGGGACCTAGCACAGATACGCAGTATTTT.

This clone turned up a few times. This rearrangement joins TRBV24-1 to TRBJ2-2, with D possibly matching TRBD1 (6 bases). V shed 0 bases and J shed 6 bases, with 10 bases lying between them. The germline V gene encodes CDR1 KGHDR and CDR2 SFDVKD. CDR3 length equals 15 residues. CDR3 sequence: CATSDLRTGPGELFF. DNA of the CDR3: TGTGCCACCAGTGATTTGCGCACAGGGCCCGGGGAGCTGTTTTTT.

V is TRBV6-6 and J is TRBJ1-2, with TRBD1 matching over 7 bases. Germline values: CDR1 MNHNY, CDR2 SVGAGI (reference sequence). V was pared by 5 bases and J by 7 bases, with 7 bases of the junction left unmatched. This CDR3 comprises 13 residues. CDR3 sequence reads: CASSADRVGGYTF. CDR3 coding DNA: TGTGCCAGCAGTGCAGACAGGGTGGGTGGCTACACCTTC.

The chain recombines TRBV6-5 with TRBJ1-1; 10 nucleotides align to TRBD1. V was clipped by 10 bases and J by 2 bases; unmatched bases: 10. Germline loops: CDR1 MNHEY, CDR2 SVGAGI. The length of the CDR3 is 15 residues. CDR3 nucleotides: TGTGCCACACTAAGACAGGGGGCCTTAAACACTGAAGCTTTCTTT. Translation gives CATLRQGALNTEAFF.

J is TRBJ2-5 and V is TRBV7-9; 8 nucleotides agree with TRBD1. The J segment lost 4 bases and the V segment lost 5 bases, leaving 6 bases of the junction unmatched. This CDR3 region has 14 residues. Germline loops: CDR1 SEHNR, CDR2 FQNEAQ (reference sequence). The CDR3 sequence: CASSRVRGRETQYF. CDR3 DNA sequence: TGTGCCAGCAGCCGGGTCAGGGGGCGAGAGACCCAGTACTTC.

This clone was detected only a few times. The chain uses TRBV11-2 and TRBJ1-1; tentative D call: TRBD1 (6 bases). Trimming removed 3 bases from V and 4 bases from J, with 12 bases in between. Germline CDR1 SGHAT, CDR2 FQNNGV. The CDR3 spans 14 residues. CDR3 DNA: TGTGCCAGCAGCTTGGTCCGACAGGCCACTGAAGCTTTCTTT. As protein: CASSLVRQATEAFF.